This T cell receptor beta chain was sequenced for a study of blood T cells in healthy people across ages (dated by TCRdb to between 2014 and 2017). The study in broad terms: In model experiments, template switching captured roughly one uniquely barcoded TCR beta cDNA molecule for every two T cells. Using deep sequencing normalized with unique cDNA molecular identifiers, the study measured how TCR beta repertoire diversity changes with age. Two additional independent replicas of 1 million unique cDNA reads from the same blood draw were analyzed for two donors (one aged 18 to 30 and one aged 80 or older). Donors of different ages were randomly distributed across sequencing lanes to avoid experimental bias. Four age groups were formed from the donors: young (average about 17 years), middle-aged (approximately 39), aged (roughly 58) and long-lived (around 80). The paper's findings and limits, for the study overall: Observed TCR beta diversity correlated strongly with the percentage of naive T cells measured by flow cytometry. Because profiling used bulk unsorted PBMCs, naive and antigen-experienced compartments could not be compared conclusively. Total diversity estimates from one million sequenced T cells were considered lower bounds and underestimates. Compared with the aged group, more naive CD4+ T cells, fewer expanded clones and increased TCR diversity were shown by the long-lived group, suggesting age selection. Because donor CMV infection status was unknown, age-related changes in expanded clonotypes were potentially confounded. Observed TCR beta diversity per million T cells fell roughly linearly with age, and a significant reduction was already apparent by age roughly 40.

Libraries were constructed by 5' RACE. The run used an Illumina HiSeq 2500. The second PCR ran for roughly 7 to 12 cycles and used a J-beta primer mix along with a sample-barcoded 5' primer. Each TCR beta cDNA molecule received a unique molecular identifier from a template-switch 5' adaptor carrying 12 random nucleotides. Each sample yielded at least 3 million CDR3-containing paired-end reads. First-strand cDNA was synthesized from all RNA with the Mint cDNA synthesis kit, primed by a TRBC-specific oligonucleotide. Following uracil-DNA glycosylase treatment, a first 18-cycle PCR with universal primers M1SS and BC2_uni_R was performed on all cDNA. Processing in the source paper ran as follows. Normalization of each sample was performed by random selection of 1 million high-quality reads, each carrying a distinct molecular identifier. Reads sharing molecular identifiers were discarded rather than binned into consensus sequences. MiTCR, with a Q25 quality threshold and the strictest error-elimination algorithm, was used for CDR3 identification, clonotype clustering and error correction. A nonparametric unseen species model using Euler transformation provided a lower-bound estimate of total TCR beta diversity. The public reads were quality trimmed at Q25 with fastp and then assembled into clones with MiXCR by TCRdb, keeping productive beta chains. Rows merge per CDR3 protein into single entries with the most common DNA and genes. It is TCRdb's table, rather than the study itself, that gives the V and J calls and clone size. Within this sample are roughly 700,000 distinct CDR3 sequences, with around 48% of them counted one time only. Together, the top ten hold about a third of the sample.

CDR1 and CDR2 were assigned from the germline V gene as MDHEN and SYDVKM. Counted from cysteine to phenylalanine, this CDR3 has 14 amino acids. The DNA shown is the 42-base CDR3, in frame from base 1. V and J lose 8 bases and 0 bases, and a span of 14 bases separates them. This clonotype appeared a few times. Its antigen has not been determined. No per-base quality is available; no much larger clone lies one base away. Systemically healthy Caucasian individuals from Russia, about 38 in total and aged about 6 to 100 years, were included as donors. Around 10 milliliters of peripheral blood were collected from each donor into EDTA-treated Vacutainer tubes. Ficoll-Paque density-gradient centrifugation was used to isolate PBMCs, with at least 6 million per sample. Total RNA was extracted from PBMCs with Trizol reagent, with at least 5.5 micrograms obtained per sample. For every donor, flow cytometry on a PBMC aliquot measured the percentage of naive CD45RAhigh/CD27high T cells.

This sequence was found in an older woman in good health. The sequencing input was blood. The V and J segments used are TRBV28 and TRBJ2-7, with the D gene too uncertain to name. The DNA sequence reads TGTGCCAGCGAGAATCCATTCCTCTCCTACGAGCAGTACTTC. This yields the protein CASENPFLSYEQYF.